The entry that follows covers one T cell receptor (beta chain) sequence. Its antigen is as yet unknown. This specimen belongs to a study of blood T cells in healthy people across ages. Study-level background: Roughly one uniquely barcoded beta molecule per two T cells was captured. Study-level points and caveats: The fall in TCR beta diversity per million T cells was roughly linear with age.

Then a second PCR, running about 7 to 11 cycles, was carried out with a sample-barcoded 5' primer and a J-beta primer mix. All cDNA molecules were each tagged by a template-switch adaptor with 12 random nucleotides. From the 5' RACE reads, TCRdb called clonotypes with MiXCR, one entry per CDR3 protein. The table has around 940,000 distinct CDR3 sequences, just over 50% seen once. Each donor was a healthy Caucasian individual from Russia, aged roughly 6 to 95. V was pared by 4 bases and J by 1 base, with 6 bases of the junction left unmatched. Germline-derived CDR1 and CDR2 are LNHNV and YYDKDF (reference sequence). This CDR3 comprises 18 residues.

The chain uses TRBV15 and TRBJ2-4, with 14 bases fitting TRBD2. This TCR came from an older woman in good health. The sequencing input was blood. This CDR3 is CATSKGTSGSGAKNIQYF. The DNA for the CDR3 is TGTGCCACCAGCAAGGGGACTAGCGGGAGTGGCGCCAAAAACATTCAGTACTTC.